Listed below are T cell receptor beta chains from one sample, sequenced in a study of cytomegalovirus exposure and HLA in healthy donors. Profiled with immunoSEQ multiplex PCR; TCRdb holds only in-frame clones, not every one. The table has about 120,000 clones, 66% seen once. Sequencing was done on a sample of PBMCs. The source of these receptors is a man between 18 and 29 years old in good health and CMV-seronegative. CDR3s include the opening cysteine and the closing phenylalanine or tryptophan. A D gene is named only where the DNA matches it firmly. Rows give clone size only sometimes, using once, few, many, or a class for an expanded clone.

j_call clone_size v_call d_call cdr3_aa cdr3_nt
TRBJ1-2 - TRBV6-6 - CASSYSNRGNYGYTF TGTGCCAGCAGTTACTCGAATCGCGGAAACTATGGCTACACCTTC
TRBJ1-2 - TRBV27 - CASSPSPSGNYGYTF TGTGCCAGCAGCCCCAGCCCCTCAGGGAACTATGGCTACACCTTC
TRBJ2-7 - TRBV6-5 TRBD1 CASSQPGQGVYEQYF TGTGCCAGCAGTCAACCGGGACAGGGAGTCTACGAGCAGTACTTC
TRBJ1-1 once TRBV2 - CASREGGRHTEAFF TGTGCCAGCAGGGAGGGAGGGAGGCACACTGAAGCTTTCTTT
TRBJ2-1 - TRBV7-2 TRBD2 CASSSETGTSGRHEQFF TGTGCCAGCAGCTCCGAGACCGGGACTAGCGGGAGACATGAGCAGTTCTTC
TRBJ2-3 - TRBV5-1 - CASSLGLQRGTDTQYF TGCGCCAGCAGCTTGGGCCTTCAGCGGGGCACAGATACGCAGTATTTT
TRBJ1-5 - TRBV5-1 TRBD1 CASSSGTGVDQPQHF TGCGCCAGCAGCTCCGGGACAGGGGTTGATCAGCCCCAGCATTTT
TRBJ1-4 - TRBV6-1 - CASRAVTNEKLFF TGTGCCAGCAGGGCAGTTACTAATGAAAAACTGTTTTTT
TRBJ1-4 once TRBV5-1 - CASSFLENEKLFF TGCGCCAGCAGTTTTTTAGAAAATGAAAAACTGTTTTTT
TRBJ1-2 - TRBV9 TRBD1 CASNPGGSYGYTF TGTGCCAGCAATCCAGGGGGCAGCTATGGCTACACCTTC
TRBJ2-7 - TRBV7-6 TRBD1 CASSLTGGDEQYF TGTGCCAGCAGCTTAACAGGGGGCGACGAGCAGTACTTC
TRBJ2-7 - TRBV13 - CASSQSYEQYF TGTGCCAGCAGCCAGTCCTACGAGCAGTACTTC
TRBJ2-7 - TRBV18 - CASSPYGAGPTSYEQYF TGTGCCAGCTCACCATATGGGGCAGGTCCGACCTCCTACGAGCAGTACTTC
TRBJ1-1 - TRBV20-1 - CSARGAEAFF TGCAGTGCTAGGGGGGCAGAAGCTTTCTTT
TRBJ2-1 - TRBV28 - CASSLQLLVINEQFF TGTGCCAGCAGTTTGCAACTTCTAGTAATCAATGAGCAGTTCTTC
TRBJ1-1 - TRBV28 - CASSFRGGDTEAFF TGTGCCAGCAGTTTCAGGGGTGGGGACACTGAAGCTTTCTTT
TRBJ1-2 - TRBV13 TRBD1 CASSMGQNYGYTF TGTGCCAGCAGCATGGGACAGAACTATGGCTACACCTTC
TRBJ2-6 few TRBV5-4 - CASSLNQGNGANVLTF TGTGCCAGCAGCTTGAACCAGGGGAATGGGGCCAACGTCCTGACTTTC
TRBJ2-2 - TRBV9 TRBD2 CASSHHLAGSTGELFF TGTGCCAGCAGCCATCATTTAGCGGGAAGTACCGGGGAGCTGTTTTTT
TRBJ1-2 - TRBV23-1 TRBD1 CASSQSDRADDGYTF TGCGCCAGCAGTCAATCGGACAGGGCGGATGATGGCTACACCTTC
TRBJ2-1 - TRBV5-1 TRBD2 CASSLLAGPDEQFF TGCGCCAGCAGCTTGCTAGCGGGACCGGATGAGCAGTTCTTC
TRBJ2-1 - TRBV10-3 TRBD2 CAISESRRTRGDNEQFF TGTGCCATCAGTGAGTCGAGAAGGACTAGGGGCGACAATGAGCAGTTCTTC
TRBJ2-1 few TRBV4-2 - CASNRVEGPPGEQFF TGTGCCAGCAACCGAGTGGAGGGCCCTCCAGGAGAGCAGTTCTTC
TRBJ2-3 - TRBV19 TRBD2 CASSIGTNYLADTQYF TGTGCCAGTAGTATCGGGACTAATTATCTCGCAGATACGCAGTATTTT
TRBJ2-5 - TRBV28 - CASSPTSGEETQYF TGTGCCAGCAGCCCTACAAGCGGTGAAGAGACCCAGTACTTC
TRBJ1-4 few TRBV5-6 - CASSLGRANEKLFF TGTGCCAGCAGCTTGGGGAGAGCTAATGAAAAACTGTTTTTT
TRBJ1-2 - TRBV5-1 - CASRSVTGPYGYTF TGCGCCAGCCGGTCCGTAACAGGGCCCTATGGCTACACCTTC
TRBJ1-1 - TRBV6-5 - CASRRSGKTEAFF TGTGCCAGCAGGCGATCAGGGAAGACTGAAGCTTTCTTT
TRBJ1-4 - TRBV5-1 - CASSLAGGGEKLFF TGCGCCAGCAGCTTGGCGGGGGGTGGTGAAAAACTGTTTTTT
TRBJ1-1 - TRBV28 TRBD1 CASTYRGAMWNTEAFF TGTGCCAGCACCTACAGGGGAGCGATGTGGAACACTGAAGCTTTCTTT
TRBJ2-7 - TRBV30 TRBD1 CAWSGQGNHEQYF TGTGCCTGGAGTGGACAGGGGAACCACGAGCAGTACTTC
TRBJ1-1 - TRBV6-5 - CASSRGGANTEAFF TGTGCCAGCAGCCGCGGCGGGGCGAACACTGAAGCTTTCTTT
TRBJ1-4 - TRBV28 - CASSGGGWLFF TGTGCCAGCAGTGGGGGGGGCTGGCTGTTTTTT
TRBJ2-7 - TRBV4-1 - CASSQVERSYEQYF TGCGCCAGCAGCCAAGTCGAGCGCTCCTACGAGCAGTACTTC
TRBJ1-2 - TRBV6-5 - CASSYSRGTNYGYTF TGTGCCAGCAGTTACTCGCGCGGAACTAACTATGGCTACACCTTC
TRBJ1-1 - TRBV7-8 - CASSFREEGEAFF TGTGCCAGCAGCTTTCGGGAGGAAGGTGAAGCTTTCTTT
TRBJ2-5 - TRBV28 TRBD2 CASSRPGLGGEGETQYF TGTGCCAGCAGTCGACCCGGTCTCGGCGGGGAGGGAGAGACCCAGTACTTC
TRBJ1-5 - TRBV15 - CATSHRGQPQHF TGTGCCACCAGCCACCGAGGTCAGCCCCAGCATTTT
TRBJ1-3 - TRBV19 - CASRQLSGNTIYF TGTGCCAGCCGACAGCTCTCTGGAAACACCATATATTTT
TRBJ2-1 - TRBV4-2 TRBD2 CASSQDILGTSGTTEQFF TGTGCCAGCAGCCAAGATATCCTAGGGACTAGCGGGACTACTGAGCAGTTCTTC
TRBJ2-7 - TRBV6-6 TRBD1 CASSYSAGQGRDEQYF TGTGCCAGCAGTTACTCAGCGGGACAGGGAAGAGATGAGCAGTACTTC
TRBJ2-1 - TRBV4-2 TRBD2 CASSQAVSGTNEQFF TGTGCCAGCAGCCAAGCTGTTAGCGGGACAAATGAGCAGTTCTTC
TRBJ2-2 - TRBV27 TRBD2 CASSLSTGGITGELFF TGTGCCAGCAGTTTATCGACGGGGGGGATCACCGGGGAGCTGTTTTTT
TRBJ2-7 few TRBV10-3 TRBD1 CATTQGDYEQYF TGTGCCACCACACAGGGGGACTACGAGCAGTACTTC
TRBJ2-3 - TRBV6-6 - CASSYDRERSTDTQYF TGTGCCAGCAGTTACGACCGGGAAAGAAGCACAGATACGCAGTATTTT
TRBJ2-2 - TRBV10-3 - CAITAVVNTGELFF TGTGCCATCACCGCGGTGGTGAACACCGGGGAGCTGTTTTTT
TRBJ1-1 - TRBV5-1 TRBD1 CASSLTGGPNTEAFF TGCGCCAGCAGCTTGACAGGGGGCCCCAACACTGAAGCTTTCTTT
TRBJ2-1 - TRBV7-6 TRBD2 CASSPGVASGPYNEQFF TGTGCCAGCAGCCCGGGGGTAGCTAGCGGGCCCTACAATGAGCAGTTCTTC
TRBJ2-7 few TRBV6-6 TRBD2 CASSYSRGGWEQYF TGTGCCAGCAGTTACTCGCGGGGGGGCTGGGAGCAGTACTTC
TRBJ1-6 - TRBV6-5 - CASSYSVRSSSPLHF TGTGCCAGCAGTTACTCGGTCAGGTCTTCCTCACCCCTCCACTTT
TRBJ2-1 few TRBV30 - CAWSPRGRYNEQFF TGTGCCTGGAGTCCCAGGGGTCGGTACAATGAGCAGTTCTTC